This entry features one T cell receptor beta chain sequence. V lost 1 base and J 6 bases, leaving 6 bases between the germline ends. Germline CDR1 reads DFQATT; CDR2 reads SNEGSKA (reference sequence). This CDR3 is 11 amino acids long. These data belong to a study of PD-1 blockade in classical Hodgkin lymphoma. Every single patient, without exception, relapsed after autologous stem cell transplantation, and brentuximab vedotin exposure varied. Sequencing used immunoSEQ multiplex PCR; TCRdb keeps in-frame clones, though not all of them. Altogether about 98,000 clones are present, just under 95% being singletons, with the ten largest covering roughly 3%.

The receptor comes from a human donor with classical Hodgkin lymphoma. The V call is TRBV20-1, the J call TRBJ1-2; possible D gene TRBD1, 5 bases. The sample consisted of peripheral blood mononuclear cells (PBMCs), taken at baseline. Written as DNA, the CDR3 is TGCAGTGCTAGAGGAGGGGATGGCTACACCTTC. Its translation is CSARGGDGYTF.